This TCR beta chain was sequenced for a study of control samples from healthy donors and cancer patients. CDR1 and CDR2 (germline): LNHDA, SQIVND (reference sequence). The CDR3 is made up of 14 amino acids. The junction had 5 bases not matched to a gene; V was cut back by 5 bases and J by 2 bases. Sequencing used immunoSEQ multiplex PCR; TCRdb keeps in-frame clones, though not all of them. The sample records about 89,000 clones, around nine tenths being singletons. This clone was seen more than once but under ten times. This chain connects TRBV19 to TRBJ2-7, with 8 bases matching TRBD1. The clonotype comes from a man aged 30-40 years in good health. Sequenced sample: blood. For the CDR3, the DNA is TGTGCCAGTAGTTGGGCAGGGGGCGCCTACGAGCAGTACTTC. Amino acid sequence: CASSWAGGAYEQYF.